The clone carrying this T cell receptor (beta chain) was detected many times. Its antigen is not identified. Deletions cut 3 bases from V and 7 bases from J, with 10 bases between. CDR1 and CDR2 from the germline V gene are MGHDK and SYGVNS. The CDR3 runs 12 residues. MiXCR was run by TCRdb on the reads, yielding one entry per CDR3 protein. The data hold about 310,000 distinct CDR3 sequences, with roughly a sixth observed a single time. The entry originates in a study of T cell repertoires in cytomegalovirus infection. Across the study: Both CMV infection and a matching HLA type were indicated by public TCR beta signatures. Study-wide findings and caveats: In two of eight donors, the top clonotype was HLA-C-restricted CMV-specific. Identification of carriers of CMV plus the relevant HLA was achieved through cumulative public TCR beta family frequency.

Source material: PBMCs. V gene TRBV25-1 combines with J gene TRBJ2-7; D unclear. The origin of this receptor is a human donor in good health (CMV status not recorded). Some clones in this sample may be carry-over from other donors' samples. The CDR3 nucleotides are TGTGCCAGCAGTGAGGGTCGGTTGGAGCAGTACTTC. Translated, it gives CASSEGRLEQYF.